Here is one T cell receptor beta chain with its context. Per the authors' pipeline: Estimates of nucleated cell counts were drawn from the amplification of reference gene primers. The assay was immunoSEQ multiplex PCR, and TCRdb's table has in-frame clones only and misses some. Clone size and the V and J calls come from that table; the DNA yielded D and trimming. The sample lists roughly 280,000 clones; 75% to 90% were seen once. The germline V gene encodes CDR1 LGHDT and CDR2 YNNKEL (reference sequence). Trimming cost V 1 base and J 10 bases; bases outside gene matches: 6. The CDR3 has 14 amino acids. This entry belongs to a study of blood T cell repertoires in COVID-19. Overall study context: Samples of COVID-19 (acute and convalescent) were obtained from the United States, Italy and Spain. The analysed material was cDNA or gDNA that came from T cells, B-cell-depleted T cells, or PBMCs.

The chain uses TRBV3-1 (or the pseudogene TRBV3-2) and TRBJ2-1; 8 bases agree with TRBD2. The clonotype was recovered from a woman aged 50 to 60 who had recovered from COVID-19. Material: peripheral blood. CDR3: CASSQAGGRLEQFF. As DNA, the CDR3 is TGTGCCAGCAGCCAAGCGGGAGGGCGGTTGGAGCAGTTCTTC.